This T cell receptor (beta chain) was sequenced in a study of blood T cell repertoires in COVID-19. Study at large: T cells, B-cell-depleted T cells, or PBMCs provided the cDNA or gDNA that served as material.

Trimming shortened V by 3 bases and J by 4 bases, and 15 bases separated the two germline ends. Germline CDR1 and CDR2: SNHLY and FYNNEI. CDR3 length: 15 amino acids. This clone came up once. The repertoire was sequenced with immunoSEQ multiplex PCR; TCRdb's copy has only in-frame clones and lacks some. The sample yields 80,000 to 95,000 clones, 88% seen once. The receptor was derived from a man aged 70-80 years with acute or convalescent COVID-19. V usage is TRBV2 and J usage is TRBJ1-1; no clear D. Input material: peripheral blood. Written as DNA, the CDR3 is TGTGCCAGCAGTGACTTCATTGGAGGGCGCACTGAAGCTTTCTTT. This gives the protein CASSDFIGGRTEAFF.